This T cell receptor (beta chain) appears in the sequencing data of a study of T cell responses to AZD1222 COVID-19 vaccine. This CDR3 region has 15 residues. Trimming removed 2 bases from V and 10 bases from J; junction bases left unmatched: 6. The germline CDR1 and CDR2 sequences are LGHNT and FRNRAP. TCRdb's copy holds only in-frame clones and misses some; the assay was immunoSEQ multiplex PCR. The table lists some 85,000 clones, roughly nine tenths of them singletons. The TCR originated in an adult in good health. The sample consisted of peripheral blood, taken on day 0 of AZD1222 vaccination. The chain links TRBV12-5 to TRBJ1-6; TRBD1 agrees at 9 bases. CDR3: CASGLLSTGGSPLHF. CDR3 DNA sequence: TGTGCTAGTGGTTTGCTATCAACAGGGGGCTCACCCCTCCACTTT. Full variable domain (missing parts from reference TRBV12-5 and TRBJ1-6): DARVTQTPRHKVTEMGQEVTMRCQPILGHNTVFWYRQTMMQGLELLAYFRNRAPLDDSGMPKDRFSAEMPDATLATLKIQPSEPRDSAVYFCASGLLSTGGSPLHFGNGTRLTVT.